Reported below is one T cell receptor (beta chain). Trimming stripped 3 bases from V and 8 bases from J, with 13 bases between. Germline values: CDR1 SGHTA, CDR2 FQGNSA. The CDR3 is 13 amino acids. From the RT-PCR reads, TCRdb called clonotypes with MiXCR, one entry per CDR3 protein. The data show 650,000 to 800,000 distinct CDR3 sequences, approximately 15% seen once. This chain joins TRBV7-2 and TRBJ1-1, with D perhaps TRBD1 (5 bases). The receptor's source is a female donor in good health, serving as a healthy control. Input material: memory CD4+ T cells from blood. Here the CDR3 reads CASSLGGVLEAFF. CDR3 DNA sequence: TGTGCCAGCAGCTTGGGGGGGGTGCTGGAAGCTTTCTTT.